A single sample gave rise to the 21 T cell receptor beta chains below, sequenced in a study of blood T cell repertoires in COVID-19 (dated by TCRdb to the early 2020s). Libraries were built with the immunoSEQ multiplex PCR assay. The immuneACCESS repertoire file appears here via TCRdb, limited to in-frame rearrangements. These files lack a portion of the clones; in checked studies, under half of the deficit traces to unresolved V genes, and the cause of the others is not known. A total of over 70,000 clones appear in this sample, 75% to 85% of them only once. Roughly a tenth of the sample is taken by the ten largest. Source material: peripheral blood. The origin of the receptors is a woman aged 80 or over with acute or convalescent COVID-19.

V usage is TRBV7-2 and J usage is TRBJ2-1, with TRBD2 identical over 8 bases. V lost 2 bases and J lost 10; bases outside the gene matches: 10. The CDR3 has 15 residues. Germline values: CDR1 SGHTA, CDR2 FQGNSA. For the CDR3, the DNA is TGTGCCAGCAGCTTATCCAGCGGGAGTCCAGGAGAGCAGTTCTTC. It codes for CASSLSSGSPGEQFF.

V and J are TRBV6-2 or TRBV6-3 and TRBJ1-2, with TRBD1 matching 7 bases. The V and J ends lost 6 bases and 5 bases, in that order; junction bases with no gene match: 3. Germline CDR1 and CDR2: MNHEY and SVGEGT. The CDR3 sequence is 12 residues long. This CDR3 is CASSSGQYGYTF. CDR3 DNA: TGTGCCAGCAGCTCGGGACAGTATGGCTACACCTTC.

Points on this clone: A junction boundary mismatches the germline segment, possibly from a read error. DNA of the CDR3: TGTGCTAGCAGCTTTAAGGCGGATTCAGAGCAGTTCTTC. This gives the protein CASSFKADSEQFF. The chain links TRBV7-7 to TRBJ2-1; D is uncertain. The germline gives CDR1 SSHAT, CDR2 FNYEAQ (reference sequence). This CDR3 has 13 residues.

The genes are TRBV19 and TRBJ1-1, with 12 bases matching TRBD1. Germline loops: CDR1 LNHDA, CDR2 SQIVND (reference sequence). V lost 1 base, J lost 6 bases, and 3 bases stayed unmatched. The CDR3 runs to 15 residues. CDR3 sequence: CASSIGGTGGSEAFF. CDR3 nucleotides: TGTGCCAGTAGTATAGGTGGGACAGGGGGCTCTGAAGCTTTCTTT.

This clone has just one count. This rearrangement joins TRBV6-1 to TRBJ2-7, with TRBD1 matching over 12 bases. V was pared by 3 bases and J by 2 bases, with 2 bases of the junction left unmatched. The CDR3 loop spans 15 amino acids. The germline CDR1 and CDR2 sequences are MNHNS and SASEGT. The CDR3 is CASSEGQGATYEQYF. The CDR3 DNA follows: TGTGCCAGCAGTGAGGGACAGGGGGCTACCTACGAGCAGTACTTC.

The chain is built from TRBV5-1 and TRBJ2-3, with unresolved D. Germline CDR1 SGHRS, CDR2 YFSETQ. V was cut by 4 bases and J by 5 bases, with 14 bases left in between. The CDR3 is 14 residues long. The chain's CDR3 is CASSRDSTEDTQYF. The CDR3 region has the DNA TGCGCCAGCAGCCGAGACTCGACGGAAGATACGCAGTATTTT. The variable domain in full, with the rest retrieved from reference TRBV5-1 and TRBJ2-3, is KAGVTQTPRYLIKTRGQQVTLSCSPISGHRSVSWYQQTPGQGLQFLFEYFSETQRNKGNFPGRFSGRQFSNSRSEMNVSTLELGDSALYLCASSRDSTEDTQYFGPGTRLTVL.

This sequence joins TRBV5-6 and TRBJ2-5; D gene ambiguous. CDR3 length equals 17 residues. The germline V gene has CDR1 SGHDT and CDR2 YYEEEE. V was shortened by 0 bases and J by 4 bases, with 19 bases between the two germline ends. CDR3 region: CASSLGTRPFFRETQYF. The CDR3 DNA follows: TGTGCCAGCAGCTTGGGTACGCGGCCCTTTTTTCGAGAGACCCAGTACTTC.

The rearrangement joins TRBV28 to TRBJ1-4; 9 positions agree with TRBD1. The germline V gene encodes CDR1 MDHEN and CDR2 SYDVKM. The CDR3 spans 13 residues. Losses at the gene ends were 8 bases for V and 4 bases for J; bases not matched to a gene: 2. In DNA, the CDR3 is TGTGCCAGCCTGGACAGGGGTAATGAAAAACTGTTTTTT. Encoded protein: CASLDRGNEKLFF.

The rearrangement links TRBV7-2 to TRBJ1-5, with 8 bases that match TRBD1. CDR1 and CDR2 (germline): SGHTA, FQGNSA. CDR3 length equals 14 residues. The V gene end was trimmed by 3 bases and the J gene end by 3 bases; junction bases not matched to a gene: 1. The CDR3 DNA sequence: TGTGCCAGCAGCTTGACAGGGGTCAATCAGCCCCAGCATTTT. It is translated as CASSLTGVNQPQHF.

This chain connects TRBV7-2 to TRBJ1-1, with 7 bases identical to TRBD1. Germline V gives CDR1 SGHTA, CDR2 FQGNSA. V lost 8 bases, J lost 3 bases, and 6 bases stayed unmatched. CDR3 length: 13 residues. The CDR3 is CASAIQGDTEAFF. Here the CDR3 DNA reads TGTGCCAGCGCTATCCAGGGGGACACTGAAGCTTTCTTT.

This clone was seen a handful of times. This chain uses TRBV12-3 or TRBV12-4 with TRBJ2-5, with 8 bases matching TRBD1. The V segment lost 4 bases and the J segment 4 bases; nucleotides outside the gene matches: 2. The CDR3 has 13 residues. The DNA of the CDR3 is TGTGCCAGCAGTTACAGGGGGGCAGAGACCCAGTACTTC. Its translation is CASSYRGAETQYF.

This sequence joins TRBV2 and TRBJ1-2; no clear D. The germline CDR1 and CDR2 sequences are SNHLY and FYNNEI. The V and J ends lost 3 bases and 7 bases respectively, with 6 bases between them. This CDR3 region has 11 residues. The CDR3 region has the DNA TGTGCCAGCAGTGACTGGGCTGGCTACACCTTC. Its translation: CASSDWAGYTF.

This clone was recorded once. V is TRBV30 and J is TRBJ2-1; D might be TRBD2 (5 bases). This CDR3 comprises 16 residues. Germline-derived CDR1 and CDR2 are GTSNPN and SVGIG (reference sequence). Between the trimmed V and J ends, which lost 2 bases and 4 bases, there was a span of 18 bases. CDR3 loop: CAWSPARTSSYNEQFF. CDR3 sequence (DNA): TGTGCCTGGAGTCCAGCACGGACTTCCTCTTACAATGAGCAGTTCTTC.

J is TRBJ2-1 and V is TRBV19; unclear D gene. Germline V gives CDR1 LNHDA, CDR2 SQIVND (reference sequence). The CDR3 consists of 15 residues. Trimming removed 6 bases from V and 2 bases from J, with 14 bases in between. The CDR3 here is CASSQNKRPYNEQFF. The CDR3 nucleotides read TGTGCCAGTAGCCAGAATAAGAGGCCCTACAATGAGCAGTTCTTC. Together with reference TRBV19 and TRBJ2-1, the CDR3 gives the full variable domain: DGGITQSPKYLFRKEGQNVTLSCEQNLNHDAMYWYRQDPGQGLRLIYYSQIVNDFQKGDIAEGYSVSREKKESFPLTVTSAQKNPTAFYLCASSQNKRPYNEQFFGPGTRLTVL.

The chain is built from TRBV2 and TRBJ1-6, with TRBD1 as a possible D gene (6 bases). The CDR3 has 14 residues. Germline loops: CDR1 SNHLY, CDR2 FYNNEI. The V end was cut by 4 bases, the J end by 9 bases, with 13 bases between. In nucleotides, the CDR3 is TGTGCCAGCAGTGGATCAGGGGCTAGTTCACCCCTCCACTTT. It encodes CASSGSGASSPLHF.

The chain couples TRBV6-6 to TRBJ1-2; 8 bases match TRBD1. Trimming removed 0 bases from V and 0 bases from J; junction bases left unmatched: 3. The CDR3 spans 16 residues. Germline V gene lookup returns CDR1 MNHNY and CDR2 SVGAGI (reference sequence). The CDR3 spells CASSYSSGQANYGYTF. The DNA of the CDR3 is TGTGCCAGCAGTTACTCATCGGGACAGGCTAACTATGGCTACACCTTC.

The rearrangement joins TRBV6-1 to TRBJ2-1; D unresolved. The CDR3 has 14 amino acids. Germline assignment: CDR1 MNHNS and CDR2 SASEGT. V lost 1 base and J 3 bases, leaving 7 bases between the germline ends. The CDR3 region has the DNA TGTGCCAGCAGTGAAGAAGCTTTCTACAATGAGCAGTTCTTC. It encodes CASSEEAFYNEQFF.

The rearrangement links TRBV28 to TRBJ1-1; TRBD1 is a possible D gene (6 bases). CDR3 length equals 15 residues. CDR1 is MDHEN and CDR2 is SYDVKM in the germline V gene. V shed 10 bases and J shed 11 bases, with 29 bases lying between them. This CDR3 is CAIHPPGQGYQEAFF. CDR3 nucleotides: TGTGCCATTCATCCCCCCGGGCAGGGGTACCAAGAGGCTTTCTTT.

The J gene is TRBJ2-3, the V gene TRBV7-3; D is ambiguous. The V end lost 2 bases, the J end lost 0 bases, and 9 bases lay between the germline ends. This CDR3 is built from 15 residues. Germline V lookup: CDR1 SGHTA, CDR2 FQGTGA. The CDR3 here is CASSLYGASTDTQYF. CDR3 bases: TGTGCCAGCAGCTTATACGGAGCTAGCACAGATACGCAGTATTTT.

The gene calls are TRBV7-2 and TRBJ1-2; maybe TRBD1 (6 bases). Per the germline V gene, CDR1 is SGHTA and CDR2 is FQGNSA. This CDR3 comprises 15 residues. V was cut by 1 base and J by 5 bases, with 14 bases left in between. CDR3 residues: CASSLGGGVRYGYTF. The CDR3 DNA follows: TGTGCCAGCAGCTTAGGGGGGGGCGTGAGGTATGGCTACACCTTC.

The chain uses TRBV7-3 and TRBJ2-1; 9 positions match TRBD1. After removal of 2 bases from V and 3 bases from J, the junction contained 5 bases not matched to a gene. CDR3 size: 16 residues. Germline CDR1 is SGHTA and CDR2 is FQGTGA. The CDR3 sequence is CASSLARGQGYNEQFF. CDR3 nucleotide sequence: TGTGCCAGCAGCTTAGCGCGGGGACAGGGCTACAATGAGCAGTTCTTC.